This T cell receptor (beta chain) was sequenced during a study of CD8 T cells in ankylosing spondylitis. Many counts were recorded for this clonotype. Its target is not known. Generation of TCR beta libraries employed quantitative 5'-RACE incorporating molecular barcodes. TCRdb re-called the 5' RACE reads through MiXCR, storing one row per CDR3 protein. The table has about 300,000 distinct CDR3 sequences, around 10% seen once. Whole-study results and caveats: About 8 highly homologous variants formed a TCR beta motif that appeared characteristic of ankylosing spondylitis blood.

CDR3 length: 16 amino acids. CDR1 KGHDR and CDR2 SFDVKD come from the germline V gene. V lost 4 bases, J lost 4 bases, and 6 bases stayed unmatched. The origin of this receptor is a female donor with ankylosing spondylitis or in good health (not recorded which). The specimen was blood, either unsorted or a sorted T cell fraction (not recorded which). The chain uses TRBV24-1 and TRBJ2-5; 12 nucleotides match TRBD2. CDR3 in amino acids: CATSDQTSGGRETQYF. In DNA, the CDR3 is TGTGCCACCAGTGACCAGACTAGCGGGGGCAGAGAGACCCAGTACTTC.